These 6 T cell receptor beta chains were all obtained from the same sample, sequenced in a study of blood T cell repertoires in COVID-19 (dated by TCRdb to the early 2020s). Preparation of the library involved the immunoSEQ multiplex PCR assay. Here the immuneACCESS table is served through TCRdb, limited to in-frame sequences with V and J called. Missing clones are a known gap in these copies; in checked studies unresolved V genes cover under half, and the rest lacks a known reason. Within this sample are about 280,000 clones, with 86% of them counted one time only. The ten largest clones add up to less than 3% of the sample. Sequencing was carried out using peripheral blood. Receptors originate from a woman in her thirties with active or convalescent COVID-19.

This rearrangement joins TRBV6-2 or TRBV6-3 to TRBJ1-6, with D maybe TRBD1 (5 bases). This CDR3 contains 16 residues. With 2 bases removed from V and 7 bases from J, the gap between germline ends came to 15 bases. The germline V gene encodes CDR1 MNHEY and CDR2 SVGEGT. The CDR3 reads CASSYGPGIRNSPLHF. CDR3 in DNA: TGTGCCAGCAGTTACGGGCCAGGGATAAGGAATTCACCCCTCCACTTT.

The V and J genes are TRBV6-2 or TRBV6-3 and TRBJ2-3; 14 bases are shared with TRBD2. The V and J ends lost 2 bases and 8 bases, in that order; junction bases with no gene match: 6. The germline CDR1 and CDR2 sequences are MNHEY and SVGEGT. The CDR3 consists of 16 residues. The CDR3 nucleotides are TGTGCCAGCAGTTACACGGGGACTAGCGGGGGACCTACGCAGTATTTT. As protein: CASSYTGTSGGPTQYF.

The V and J genes are TRBV6-2 or TRBV6-3 and TRBJ1-5; D may be TRBD1 (5 bases). V lost 0 bases and J lost 3, with 12 bases in between. The CDR3 totals 16 residues. From germline, CDR1 is MNHEY and CDR2 SVGEGT. As DNA, the CDR3 is TGTGCCAGCAGTTACTCGGGCAGGGCCCCCAATCAGCCCCAGCATTTT. The encoded protein is CASSYSGRAPNQPQHF.

V is TRBV5-6 and J is TRBJ1-1; no firm D call. This CDR3 spans 19 amino acids. V was pared by 2 bases and J by 8 bases, with 31 bases between. Germline V gene sequence: CDR1 SGHDT, CDR2 YYEEEE. CDR3 region: CASSFGLGALDTTLLEAFF. CDR3 nucleotide sequence: TGTGCCAGCAGCTTTGGGTTGGGAGCGTTGGATACAACACTGCTAGAAGCTTTCTTT.

The chain is built from TRBV5-1 and TRBJ1-4; 8 nucleotides match TRBD1. CDR1 is SGHRS, CDR2 YFSETQ, per germline. CDR3 length: 16 amino acids. The J segment lost 3 bases and the V segment lost 2 bases, leaving 6 bases of the junction unmatched. The CDR3 region is CASSFQGASSNEKLFF. The CDR3, as DNA: TGCGCCAGCAGCTTCCAGGGGGCGTCGTCTAATGAAAAACTGTTTTTT.

The chain is built from TRBV4-1 and TRBJ2-3; 9 bases fit TRBD2. J was trimmed by 7 bases and V by 0 bases; bases with no gene match: 5. Germline V lookup: CDR1 MGHRA, CDR2 YSYEKL. The CDR3 extends over 15 amino acids. This CDR3 reads CASSQEVSGGYTQYF. The CDR3 region has the DNA TGCGCCAGCAGCCAAGAGGTTAGCGGGGGTTATACGCAGTATTTT.